The 9 T cell receptor beta chains given below trace back to one sample, sequenced in a study of blood T cell repertoires in COVID-19 (dated by TCRdb to the early 2020s). Libraries came from the immunoSEQ multiplex PCR assay. Sourced from immuneACCESS, this table was stored by TCRdb with only in-frame sequences that have V and J called. A share of the clones is absent; for the studies checked, an unresolved V gene accounts for under half, and the remainder has no known explanation. Within this sample are tens of thousands of clones, with around 66% of them counted one time only. The ten largest clonotypes hold around half of the sample. The sequencing sample was made of PBMCs or T cells enriched from blood (not recorded which). The origin of the receptors is a woman aged 55-70 years who had been exposed to COVID-19.

This clone was counted once. The V and J genes are TRBV18 and TRBJ1-3; possibly TRBD1 for D (5 bases). V lost 1 base to trimming and J lost 0 bases, with 13 bases between them. This CDR3 comprises 17 residues. Germline V gene sequence: CDR1 KGHSH, CDR2 LQKENI. CDR3 in amino acids: CASSPRAGSNSGNTIYF. The CDR3 coding sequence is TGTGCCAGCTCACCACGGGCAGGGTCGAACTCTGGAAACACCATATATTTT.

This rearrangement joins TRBV7-8 to TRBJ2-2; 8 nucleotides line up with TRBD2. Germline V gene lookup returns CDR1 SGHVS and CDR2 FQNEAQ. The CDR3 has 15 amino acids. The ends lost 6 bases at V and 4 bases at J; junction bases unmatched: 7. This chain's CDR3 is CASSRSGSSTGELFF. CDR3 nucleotide sequence: TGTGCCAGCAGTCGAAGCGGGAGTAGCACCGGGGAGCTGTTTTTT. Filled out from reference TRBV7-8 and TRBJ2-2, the complete variable domain reads GAGVSQSPRYKVAKRGQDVALRCDPISGHVSLFWYQQALGQGPEFLTYFQNEAQLDKSGLPSDRFFAERPEGSVSTLKIQRTQQEDSAVYLCASSRSGSSTGELFFGEGSRLTVL.

This chain links TRBV5-1 with TRBJ2-2, with 12 bases matching TRBD2. Trimming took 2 bases from V and 2 from J; bases not matched to a gene: 10. The germline CDR1 and CDR2 sequences are SGHRS and YFSETQ. The CDR3 loop spans 19 amino acids. The CDR3 loop reads CASSLRTSGEWTNTGELFF. CDR3 nucleotides: TGCGCCAGCAGCTTAAGGACTAGCGGGGAATGGACAAACACCGGGGAGCTGTTTTTT.

The V call is TRBV7-9, the J call TRBJ2-5; tentative D call: TRBD1 (5 bases). The CDR3 length is 14 residues. V was trimmed by 2 bases and J by 1 base, leaving 8 bases between them. Looked up from germline, CDR1 is SEHNR and CDR2 is FQNEAQ (reference sequence). Here the CDR3 reads CASSLQGLQETQYF. CDR3 bases: TGTGCCAGCAGCTTACAGGGCCTCCAAGAGACCCAGTACTTC.

This clone was seen ten or more times. This sequence joins TRBV15 and TRBJ2-3, with a tentative D call TRBD2 (5 bases). Germline CDR1 LNHNV, CDR2 YYDKDF (reference sequence). V gave up 8 bases and J gave up 1 base, with 16 bases separating them. This CDR3 is built from 15 residues. The CDR3 loop is CATRGGDGRTDTQYF. The CDR3 DNA reads TGTGCCACCCGGGGTGGGGATGGTCGCACAGATACGCAGTATTTT.

This clone occurred many times. The V gene is TRBV3-1 (or the pseudogene TRBV3-2), the J gene TRBJ1-6, with 9 bases aligning to TRBD1. The germline V gene encodes CDR1 LGHDT and CDR2 YNNKEL (reference sequence). This CDR3 comprises 14 residues. V gave up 7 bases and J gave up 10 bases; unmatched junction bases: 8. The CDR3 nucleotides are TGTGCCAGCACCCCGACAGGGGGGAACTCACCCCTCCACTTT. Translating it yields CASTPTGGNSPLHF.

For the CDR3, the DNA is TGTGCCAGCCGCGGTATCAATTCACCCCTCCACTTT. Encoded protein: CASRGINSPLHF. The chain joins TRBV6-5 to TRBJ1-6; D not certain. Trimming pared 8 bases from V and 7 bases from J, leaving 9 bases between. Per the germline V gene, CDR1 is MNHEY and CDR2 is SVGAGI. This CDR3 is built from 12 residues.

The rearrangement links TRBV18 to TRBJ1-1; D gene uncertain. This CDR3 comprises 14 residues. V dropped 6 bases and J dropped 3 bases, with 14 bases sitting between them. Germline-derived CDR1 and CDR2 are KGHSH and LQKENI. The chain's CDR3 is CASSYSTSDTEAFF. The CDR3 coding sequence is TGTGCCAGCTCCTATTCGACATCGGACACTGAAGCTTTCTTT.

The V gene is TRBV5-1, the J gene TRBJ1-1; D is ambiguous. Deletions cut 6 bases from V and 2 bases from J, with 11 bases between. Germline V gives CDR1 SGHRS, CDR2 YFSETQ. This CDR3 comprises 13 residues. CDR3: CASNTGSNTEAFF. The CDR3 nucleotides are TGCGCCAGCAACACCGGGTCTAACACTGAAGCTTTCTTT. The whole variable domain, filled in from reference TRBV5-1 and TRBJ1-1, reads KAGVTQTPRYLIKTRGQQVTLSCSPISGHRSVSWYQQTPGQGLQFLFEYFSETQRNKGNFPGRFSGRQFSNSRSEMNVSTLELGDSALYLCASNTGSNTEAFFGQGTRLTVV.